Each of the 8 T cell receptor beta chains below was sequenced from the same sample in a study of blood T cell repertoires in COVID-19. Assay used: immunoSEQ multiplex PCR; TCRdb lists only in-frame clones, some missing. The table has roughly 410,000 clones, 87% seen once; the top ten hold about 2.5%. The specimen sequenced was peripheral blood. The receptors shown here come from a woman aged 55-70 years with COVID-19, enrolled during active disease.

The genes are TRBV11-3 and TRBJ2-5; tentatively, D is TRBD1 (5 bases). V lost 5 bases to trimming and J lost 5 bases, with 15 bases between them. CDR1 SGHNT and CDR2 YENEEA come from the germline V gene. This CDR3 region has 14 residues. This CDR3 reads CASSPAQGTETQYF. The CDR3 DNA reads TGTGCCAGCAGCCCGGCGCAGGGAACCGAGACCCAGTACTTC.

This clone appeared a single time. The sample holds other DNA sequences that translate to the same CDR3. The CDR3 spells CASSPGTATYEQYF. The CDR3 DNA reads TGCGCCAGCAGCCCGGGGACAGCCACCTACGAGCAGTACTTC. V gene TRBV5-1 combines with J gene TRBJ2-7; TRBD1 matches 7 bases. The CDR3 is 14 amino acids. With V trimmed by 4 bases and J by 2 bases, 6 bases remained unmatched. The germline gives CDR1 SGHRS, CDR2 YFSETQ. The full variable domain, with the rest looked up from reference TRBV5-1 and TRBJ2-7, is KAGVTQTPRYLIKTRGQQVTLSCSPISGHRSVSWYQQTPGQGLQFLFEYFSETQRNKGNFPGRFSGRQFSNSRSEMNVSTLELGDSALYLCASSPGTATYEQYFGPGTRLTVT.

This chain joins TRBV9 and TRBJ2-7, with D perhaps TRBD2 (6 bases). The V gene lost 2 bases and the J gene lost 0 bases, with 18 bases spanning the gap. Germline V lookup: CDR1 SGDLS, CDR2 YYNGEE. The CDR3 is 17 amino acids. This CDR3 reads CASSVGLASGRSYEQYF. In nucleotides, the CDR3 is TGTGCCAGCAGCGTGGGGCTAGCGTCGGGCCGCTCCTACGAGCAGTACTTC. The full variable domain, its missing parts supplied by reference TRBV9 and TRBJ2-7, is DSGVTQTPKHLITATGQRVTLRCSPRSGDLSVYWYQQSLDQGLQFLIQYYNGEERAKGNILERFSAQQFPDLHSELNLSSLELGDSALYFCASSVGLASGRSYEQYFGPGTRLTVT.

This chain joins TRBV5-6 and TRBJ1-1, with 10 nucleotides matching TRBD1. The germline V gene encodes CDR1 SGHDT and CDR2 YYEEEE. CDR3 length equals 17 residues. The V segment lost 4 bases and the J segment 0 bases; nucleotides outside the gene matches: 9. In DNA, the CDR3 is TGTGCCAGCAGCCGTTGGACAGGGGGGACGGTGAACACTGAAGCTTTCTTT. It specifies CASSRWTGGTVNTEAFF.

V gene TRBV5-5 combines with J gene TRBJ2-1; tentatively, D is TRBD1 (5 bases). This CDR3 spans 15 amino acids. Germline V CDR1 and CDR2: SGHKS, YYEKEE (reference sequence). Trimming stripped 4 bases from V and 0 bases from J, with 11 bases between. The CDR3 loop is CASSKDSDSYNEQFF. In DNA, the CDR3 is TGTGCCAGCAGCAAAGACAGTGACTCCTACAATGAGCAGTTCTTC.

This CDR3 reads CASSLVSDSYTEAFF. As DNA, the CDR3 is TGTGCCAGCAGCTTGGTCTCGGACAGTTACACTGAAGCTTTCTTT. V usage is TRBV5-4 and J usage is TRBJ1-1, with D perhaps matching TRBD1 (6 bases). V was clipped by 0 bases and J by 3 bases, with 12 bases between them. The CDR3 length is 15 residues. Germline-derived CDR1 and CDR2 are SGHNT and YYREEE (reference sequence).

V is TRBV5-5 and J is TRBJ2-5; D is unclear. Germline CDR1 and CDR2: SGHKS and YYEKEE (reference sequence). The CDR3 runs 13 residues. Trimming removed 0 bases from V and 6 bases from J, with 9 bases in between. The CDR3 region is CASSLVYEKTQYF. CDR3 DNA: TGTGCCAGCAGCTTGGTTTACGAGAAGACCCAGTACTTC.

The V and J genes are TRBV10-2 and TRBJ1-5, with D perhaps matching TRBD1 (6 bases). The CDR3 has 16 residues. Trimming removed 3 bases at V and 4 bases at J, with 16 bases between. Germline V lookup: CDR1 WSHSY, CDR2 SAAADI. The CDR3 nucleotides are TGCGCCAGCAGTGACCCCCGGGACACAGGGAATCAGCCCCAGCATTTT. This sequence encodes CASSDPRDTGNQPQHF.